This T cell receptor (beta chain) was identified during a study of long-term antiretroviral therapy in people with HIV. Looked up from germline, CDR1 is MNHNS and CDR2 is SASEGT. The CDR3 contains 15 residues. Trimming removed 5 bases from V and 6 bases from J, with 14 bases in between. Sequencing relied on immunoSEQ assay v3.0, run at survey level. Using immunoSEQ multiplex PCR, the repertoire was profiled, and TCRdb retains in-frame clones only, with some absent. The sample consists of 25,000 to 35,000 clones, approximately 94% of them appearing once. The rearrangement uses TRBV6-1 and TRBJ1-6; possible D gene TRBD1, 5 bases. Here the sequenced sample was unsorted PBMCs, taken roughly 7.1 years after starting antiretroviral therapy. The source is a man aged 50 to 60 with HIV. Here the CDR3 reads CASSSRELGNSPLHF. CDR3 coding DNA: TGTGCCAGCAGTTCCAGGGAACTGGGTAATTCACCCCTCCACTTT.